This is a list of T cell receptor beta chains from one sample in a study of CD8 T cells in ankylosing spondylitis. One entry per CDR3 protein results from TCRdb running MiXCR on the 5' RACE reads. The repertoire holds about 240,000 distinct CDR3 sequences, 8% to 10% seen once, with roughly 4.9% in the top ten. Sequencing was done on a sample of blood, either unsorted or a sorted T cell fraction (not recorded which). These receptors all come from a female donor with ankylosing spondylitis or in good health (not recorded which). CDR3s include the opening cysteine and the closing phenylalanine or tryptophan. Fields, in order: CDR3 length, V gene, J gene, D gene, clone size, CDR3 protein, CDR3 DNA. The D gene is left open where the match is weak. Size is stated for part of the rows, as once, few or many counts, or as a class when the clone is expanded.

12	TRBV20-1	TRBJ1-2	-	many	CSATPLLSGYTF	TGCAGTGCCACCCCCCTTTTAAGTGGCTACACCTTC
15	TRBV20-1	TRBJ2-7	TRBD1	many	CSARAPDRGPYEQYF	TGCAGTGCTAGAGCCCCTGACAGGGGGCCCTACGAGCAGTACTTC
13	TRBV29-1	TRBJ2-7	-	many	CSVVQASDYEQYF	TGCAGCGTTGTCCAGGCGTCTGACTACGAGCAGTACTTC
12	TRBV19	TRBJ1-5	-	many	CASKVSNQPQHF	TGTGCCAGTAAAGTCAGCAATCAGCCCCAGCATTTT
13	TRBV7-9	TRBJ2-1	-	-	CASSYGVANEQFF	TGTGCCAGCAGCTACGGAGTGGCCAATGAGCAGTTCTTC
17	TRBV6-1	TRBJ2-3	TRBD2	many	CASSLPPLAGGTDTQYF	TGTGCCAGCAGTCTCCCACCGTTAGCGGGAGGCACAGATACGCAGTATTTT
19	TRBV20-1	TRBJ1-5	TRBD1	few	CSARASGTGHTKSNQPQHF	TGCAGTGCTAGAGCTTCCGGGACAGGGCACACTAAGAGCAATCAGCCCCAGCATTTT
14	TRBV20-1	TRBJ2-6	-	few	CSASRRSGANVLTF	TGCAGTGCTAGTCGAAGGTCTGGGGCCAACGTCCTGACTTTC
20	TRBV12-3/TRBV12-4	TRBJ2-7	TRBD2	many	CASTPTPWELLAGKSYEQYF	TGTGCCAGCACCCCTACCCCCTGGGAACTTCTAGCGGGAAAAAGCTACGAGCAGTACTTC
14	TRBV7-9	TRBJ1-2	TRBD1	-	CASTKSDRVGGYTF	TGTGCCAGCACCAAATCAGACAGGGTGGGAGGCTACACCTTC
15	TRBV5-1	TRBJ2-5	TRBD1	many	CASSLGDSRRETQYF	TGCGCCAGCAGCTTGGGGGACAGTCGGCGGGAGACCCAGTACTTC
14	TRBV12-3/TRBV12-4	TRBJ2-7	-	many	CASSSGVGFYEQYF	TGTGCCAGCAGTTCCGGGGTCGGTTTCTACGAGCAGTACTTC
16	TRBV9	TRBJ2-4	-	once	CASSGGDGKAKNIQYF	TGTGCCAGCAGCGGCGGGGACGGAAAAGCCAAAAACATTCAGTACTTC
12	TRBV18	TRBJ2-7	TRBD1	many	CASSPDRGEQYF	TGTGCCAGCTCACCGGACAGGGGCGAGCAGTACTTC
13	TRBV5-1	TRBJ1-1	-	many	CASSSPGNTEAFF	TGCGCCAGCAGCTCTCCGGGGAACACTGAAGCTTTCTTT
13	TRBV20-1	TRBJ1-3	TRBD1	many	CSAATGTGNTIYF	TGCAGTGCTGCGACAGGGACTGGAAACACCATATATTTT
14	TRBV20-1	TRBJ2-5	-	many	CSARDWAGEETQYF	TGCAGTGCTAGAGACTGGGCAGGAGAAGAGACCCAGTACTTC
14	TRBV12-3/TRBV12-4	TRBJ1-5	-	many	CASSSGNRNQPQHF	TGTGCCAGCAGTTCAGGGAACCGCAATCAGCCCCAGCATTTT
14	TRBV20-1	TRBJ1-1	-	-	CSASSPLGYTEAFF	TGCAGTGCTAGTTCACCACTAGGGTACACTGAAGCTTTCTTT
15	TRBV20-1	TRBJ2-1	TRBD2	many	CSAGPGTTHGYEQFF	TGCAGTGCTGGACCAGGGACTACCCACGGGTATGAGCAGTTCTTC
15	TRBV20-1	TRBJ2-1	-	many	CSVPGGKYSYNEQFF	TGCAGTGTCCCTGGGGGCAAGTACTCCTACAATGAGCAGTTCTTC
13	TRBV25-1	TRBJ2-7	-	-	CASQLGTLWEQYF	TGTGCCAGCCAACTCGGGACTCTCTGGGAGCAGTACTTC
12	TRBV5-1	TRBJ1-1	-	many	CASSLQNTEAFF	TGCGCCAGCAGCTTGCAGAACACTGAAGCTTTCTTT
18	TRBV29-1	TRBJ2-1	TRBD2	many	CSVEGLAGGPKGANEQFF	TGCAGCGTTGAAGGGTTGGCGGGAGGACCAAAGGGAGCCAATGAGCAGTTCTTC